A selection of T cell receptor beta chains follows, all from one sample in a study of T-cell reconstitution after alpha-beta-depleted transplantation in children. TCRdb re-derived calls from the PCR reads in MiXCR, one entry per CDR3 protein. The repertoire holds about 110,000 distinct CDR3 sequences, about a tenth seen once, with 8% in the top ten. Material: PBMCs from the stem cell graft donor, obtained from the stem cell graft. These receptor sequences come from a human donor who donated a stem cell graft to a child with acute lymphoblastic leukemia. The CDR3 runs from the conserved cysteine through the conserved F or W. The D gene is left open where the match is weak. The listing skips clone size in some rows; elsewhere it reads once, few, many or a size class.

TRBD2,TRBV5-6,many,TRBJ2-2,16,TGTGCCAGCAGCCTTCCTAGCGGAGGGAACACCGGGGAGCTGTTTTTT,CASSLPSGGNTGELFF
TRBD2,TRBV5-4,few,TRBJ2-1,15,TGTGCCAGCAGCTTGGCCGGGAGGGCAAGCTATGAGCAGTTCTTC,CASSLAGRASYEQFF
TRBD2,TRBV3-1,many,TRBJ2-7,14,TGTGCCAGCAGCCAAAGGCGGGAGTCCTACGAGCAGTACTTC,CASSQRRESYEQYF
-,TRBV28,many,TRBJ2-3,16,TGTGCCAGCAGCGGGATTGACAGGATGAACACAGATACGCAGTATTTT,CASSGIDRMNTDTQYF
TRBD2,TRBV6-1,many,TRBJ2-1,16,TGTGCCAGCAGTGTAATCACTAGCGGGAGGTTAGATGAGCAGTTCTTC,CASSVITSGRLDEQFF
-,TRBV4-3,many,TRBJ2-7,14,TGCGCCAGCAGCCCTACTAGTACGGGGAACGAGCAGTACTTC,CASSPTSTGNEQYF
-,TRBV2,many,TRBJ2-6,16,TGTGCCAGCAGCCGGGACAAAGTCTCTGGGGCCAACGTCCTGACTTTC,CASSRDKVSGANVLTF
-,TRBV7-9,many,TRBJ2-7,14,TGTGCCAGCAGCTTACAGGGGAGAGTTTACGAGCAGTACTTC,CASSLQGRVYEQYF
TRBD2,TRBV6-5,many,TRBJ2-1,17,TGTGCCAGCAGTACTCAAAAACTAGCGGGAACCTACAATGAGCAGTTCTTC,CASSTQKLAGTYNEQFF
-,TRBV12-3/TRBV12-4,many,TRBJ2-2,14,TGTGCCAGCAGTTTCACCAGGGTTGCCGGGGAGCTGTTTTTT,CASSFTRVAGELFF
-,TRBV5-5,-,TRBJ1-6,16,TGTGCCAGCAGCTTGAGCCAGGGAACGGGCAATTCACCCCTCCACTTT,CASSLSQGTGNSPLHF
TRBD2,TRBV12-3/TRBV12-4,-,TRBJ2-7,16,TGTGCCAGCAGTCCGCTGTGGACTAGCGGCTCCTACGAGCAGTACTTC,CASSPLWTSGSYEQYF
TRBD1,TRBV9,many,TRBJ2-5,19,TGTGCCAGCACCCCGGGGACAGGGACTTCTAGGGTGGGCCAAGAGACCCAGTACTTC,CASTPGTGTSRVGQETQYF
TRBD2,TRBV20-1,-,TRBJ2-1,15,TGCAGTGCTGTAGCGGGGGGAGGCTCCTACAATGAGCAGTTCTTC,CSAVAGGGSYNEQFF
TRBD2,TRBV12-3/TRBV12-4,-,TRBJ2-1,18,TGTGCCAGCAGTTGGCCCCCACTAGCGGGAGGGCCGTGGCATGAGCAGTTCTTC,CASSWPPLAGGPWHEQFF
-,TRBV15,many,TRBJ2-5,13,TGTGCCACCAGCAGCCTTGGCCAAGAGACCCAGTACTTC,CATSSLGQETQYF
TRBD1,TRBV20-1,many,TRBJ2-2,13,TGCAGTGCTACCGGGACAGAAACCGGGGAGCTGTTTTTT,CSATGTETGELFF
-,TRBV6-1,many,TRBJ1-5,14,TGTGCCAGCAGTGAGGTGTATAGCAATCAGCCCCAGCATTTT,CASSEVYSNQPQHF
-,TRBV29-1,many,TRBJ1-1,15,TGCAGCGTTTTTATCCCGCGTTTCCAGGACACTGAAGCTTTCTTT,CSVFIPRFQDTEAFF
-,TRBV30,-,TRBJ2-7,11,TGTGCCTGGACAGCGACTTACGAGCAGTACTTC,CAWTATYEQYF
TRBD2,TRBV7-9,many,TRBJ2-1,16,TGTGCCAGCAGCGATACAGCGGGAGGTACCTACAATGAGCAGTTCTTC,CASSDTAGGTYNEQFF
-,TRBV6-5,many,TRBJ2-3,13,TGTGCCAGCAGTTACAAGACCACAGATACGCAGTATTTT,CASSYKTTDTQYF
TRBD1,TRBV7-2,many,TRBJ2-5,15,TGTGCCAGCAGCGTAGGGACAGGGGGCCAGGGGACCCAGTACTTC,CASSVGTGGQGTQYF
TRBD1,TRBV29-1,many,TRBJ2-5,17,TGCAGCGTTGACTTCAACTTGGACAGGGCCACGAAAGAGACCCAGTACTTC,CSVDFNLDRATKETQYF
TRBD1,TRBV5-1,many,TRBJ2-1,16,TGCGCCAGCAGCTTCACCGGGACAGGGGGCTACAATGAGCAGTTCTTC,CASSFTGTGGYNEQFF
-,TRBV20-1,many,TRBJ2-3,13,TGCAGTGTAATAGAATCAAGCACAGATACGCAGTATTTT,CSVIESSTDTQYF
-,TRBV12-3/TRBV12-4,-,TRBJ1-2,12,TGTGCATCCTGTTCGGCCTACTATGGCTACACCTTC,CASCSAYYGYTF
-,TRBV7-9,many,TRBJ2-6,12,TGTGCCAGCAATTCTGGGGCCAACGTCCTGACTTTC,CASNSGANVLTF
TRBD1,TRBV18,-,TRBJ1-3,16,TGTGCCAGCTCACCACCGATCCCGACAGGGGGCAACACCATATATTTT,CASSPPIPTGGNTIYF
TRBD1,TRBV12-3/TRBV12-4,many,TRBJ2-7,13,TGTGCCAGCAGTTCCGACAGGGTGGGGGAGCAGTACTTC,CASSSDRVGEQYF
-,TRBV12-3/TRBV12-4,many,TRBJ1-1,11,TGTGCCAGCAGTTTAAATCAAGAAGCTTTCTTT,CASSLNQEAFF
TRBD1,TRBV28,many,TRBJ2-2,15,TGTGCCAGCAGAGGACAGGGTTTTGGCACCGGGGAGCTGTTTTTT,CASRGQGFGTGELFF
-,TRBV12-5,many,TRBJ2-5,16,TGTGCTAGTGGTTTGGGTACGGGAAACGGTCAAGAGACCCAGTACTTC,CASGLGTGNGQETQYF
-,TRBV24-1,many,TRBJ2-3,14,TGTGCCACCAGTGCCAGGGGCGCAACAGATACGCAGTATTTT,CATSARGATDTQYF
-,TRBV6-2/TRBV6-3,many,TRBJ1-1,12,TGTGCCAGCAACCGGGGTGGAACTGAAGCTTTCTTT,CASNRGGTEAFF
-,TRBV21-1,many,TRBJ2-5,18,TGTGCCAGCAGCAAAGAATTTTCCGGGGACGGCTACGAAGAGACCCAGTACTTC,CASSKEFSGDGYEETQYF
TRBD1,TRBV7-2,-,TRBJ2-3,13,TGTGCCAGCAGCTTTTTACAGGGGGATACGCAGTATTTT,CASSFLQGDTQYF
TRBD2,TRBV3-1,many,TRBJ2-5,16,TGTGCCAGCAGCCAAGGGGTCCTAGCGGGACAAGAGACCCAGTACTTC,CASSQGVLAGQETQYF
TRBD2,TRBV12-3/TRBV12-4,-,TRBJ2-1,15,TGTGCCAGCAGTGTAGCGGGTTTCCAGACGGATGAGCAGTTCTTC,CASSVAGFQTDEQFF
TRBD1,TRBV6-5,many,TRBJ1-3,18,TGTGCCAGCACGTCGACAGCAGACAGGGCAATTGCTGGAAACACCATATATTTT,CASTSTADRAIAGNTIYF
-,TRBV6-2/TRBV6-3,many,TRBJ2-3,12,TGTGCCAGCAGTTCGAACTCTGGTACGCAGTATTTT,CASSSNSGTQYF
-,TRBV12-5,-,TRBJ2-5,17,TGTGCTAGTGGCTTCGAAACTAGCTCCCCGGGGCAAGAGACCCAGTACTTC,CASGFETSSPGQETQYF
-,TRBV12-3/TRBV12-4,many,TRBJ2-7,14,TGTGCCAGCAGCCCCAACAGCGTGGTCTACGAGCAGTACTTC,CASSPNSVVYEQYF
-,TRBV7-3,few,TRBJ2-5,15,TGTGCCAGCAGCTTCAACTCTGGGGTGTTCGAGACCCAGTACTTC,CASSFNSGVFETQYF
-,TRBV10-3,-,TRBJ1-2,14,TGTGCCATCAGTGCTGACGGGAAGAGGGATGGCTACACCTTC,CAISADGKRDGYTF
-,TRBV12-3/TRBV12-4,many,TRBJ1-5,15,TGTGCCAGCAGAAAAGGGCAGGGCTCCAATCAGCCCCAGCATTTT,CASRKGQGSNQPQHF
-,TRBV4-3,many,TRBJ2-2,14,TGCGCCAGCAGCCAAGGCAAAGTAGCCGGGGAGCTGTTTTTT,CASSQGKVAGELFF
TRBD1,TRBV4-1,-,TRBJ2-2,18,TGCGCCAGCAGCTCTCCCCCGGGACAGGGGGCGAACACCGGGGAGCTGTTTTTT,CASSSPPGQGANTGELFF
TRBD2,TRBV7-6,many,TRBJ2-7,13,TGTGCCAGCAGTTGGGCGGGAGGAAACGAGCAGTACTTC,CASSWAGGNEQYF
-,TRBV7-2,many,TRBJ1-1,16,TGTGCCAGCAGCTTAGCCACAGCATGGCTGAACACTGAAGCTTTCTTT,CASSLATAWLNTEAFF
-,TRBV6-5,many,TRBJ2-5,11,TGTGCCAGCAGTACCGGGGTAACCCAGTACTTC,CASSTGVTQYF
TRBD1,TRBV5-1,many,TRBJ1-3,16,TGCGCCAGCAGCGTGGGACAGGGCCTCCTCGAGAACACCATATATTTT,CASSVGQGLLENTIYF
TRBD1,TRBV18,once,TRBJ2-7,17,TGTGCCAGCTCACCAACCTCCGGACAGGGGAAGACCTACGAGCAGTACTTC,CASSPTSGQGKTYEQYF
TRBD1,TRBV5-6,many,TRBJ1-2,14,TGTGCCAGCAGGACAGGGGGCGCTGACTATGGCTACACCTTC,CASRTGGADYGYTF
-,TRBV7-2,many,TRBJ1-3,16,TGTGCCAGCAGCTTAGAAATGCCAGCTTATGGAAACACCATATATTTT,CASSLEMPAYGNTIYF
-,TRBV6-6,few,TRBJ2-5,12,TGTGCCAGCAGTGACCTTGTAGAGACCCAGTACTTC,CASSDLVETQYF